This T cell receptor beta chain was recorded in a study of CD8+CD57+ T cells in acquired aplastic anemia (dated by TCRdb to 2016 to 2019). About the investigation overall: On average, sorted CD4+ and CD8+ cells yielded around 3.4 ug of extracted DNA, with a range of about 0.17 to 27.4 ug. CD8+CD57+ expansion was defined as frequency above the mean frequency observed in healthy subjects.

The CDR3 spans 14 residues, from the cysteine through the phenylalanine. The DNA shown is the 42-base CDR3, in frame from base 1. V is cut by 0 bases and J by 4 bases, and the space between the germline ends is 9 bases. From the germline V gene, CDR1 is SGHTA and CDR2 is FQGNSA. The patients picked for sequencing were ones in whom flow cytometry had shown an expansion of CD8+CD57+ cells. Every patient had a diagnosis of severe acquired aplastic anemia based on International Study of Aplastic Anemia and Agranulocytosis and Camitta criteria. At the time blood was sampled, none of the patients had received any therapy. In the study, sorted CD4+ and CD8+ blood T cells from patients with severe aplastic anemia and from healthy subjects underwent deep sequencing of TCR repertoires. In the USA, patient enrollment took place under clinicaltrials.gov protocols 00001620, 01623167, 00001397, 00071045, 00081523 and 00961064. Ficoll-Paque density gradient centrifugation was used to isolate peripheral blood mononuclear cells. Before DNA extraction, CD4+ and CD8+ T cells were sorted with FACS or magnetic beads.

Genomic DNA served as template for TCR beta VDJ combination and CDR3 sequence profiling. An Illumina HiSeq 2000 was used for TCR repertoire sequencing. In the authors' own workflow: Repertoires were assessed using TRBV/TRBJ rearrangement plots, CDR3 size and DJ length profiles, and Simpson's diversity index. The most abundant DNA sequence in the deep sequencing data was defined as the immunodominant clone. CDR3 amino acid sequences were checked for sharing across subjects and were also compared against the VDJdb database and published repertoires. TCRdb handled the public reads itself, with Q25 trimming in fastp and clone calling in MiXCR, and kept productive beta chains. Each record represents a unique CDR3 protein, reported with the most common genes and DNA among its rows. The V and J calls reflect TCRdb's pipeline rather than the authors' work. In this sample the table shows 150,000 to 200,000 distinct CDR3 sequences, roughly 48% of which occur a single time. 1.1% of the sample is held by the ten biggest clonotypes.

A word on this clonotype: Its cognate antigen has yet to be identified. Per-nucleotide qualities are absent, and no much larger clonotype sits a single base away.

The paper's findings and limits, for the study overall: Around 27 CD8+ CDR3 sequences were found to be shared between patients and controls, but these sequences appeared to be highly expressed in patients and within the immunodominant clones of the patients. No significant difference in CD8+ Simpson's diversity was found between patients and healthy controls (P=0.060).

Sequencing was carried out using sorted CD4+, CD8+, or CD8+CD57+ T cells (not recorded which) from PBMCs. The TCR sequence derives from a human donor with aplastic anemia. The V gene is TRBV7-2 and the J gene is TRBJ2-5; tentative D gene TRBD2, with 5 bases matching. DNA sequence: TGTGCCAGCAGCTTAGCGGGAGCGTCAGAGACCCAGTACTTC. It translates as CASSLAGASETQYF.